This T cell receptor beta chain is from a study of OX40 agonist ivuxolimab in advanced cancers. Study-level background: Partial response was recorded in three patients: one hepatocellular carcinoma and two cutaneous melanoma cases.

As concerns this clone: Its antigen remains unidentified.

Study-wide findings and caveats: Researchers did not establish what antigens the expanded peripheral T cells target. Averaged across samples, CD8+ T cells carried more expanded clones than CD4+ did.

Autoimmune disease history or systemic immunosuppression excluded patients. Assay: immunoSEQ multiplex PCR; the TCRdb copy retains only in-frame clones and omits some. The sample lists roughly 61,000 clones, about 87% seen once, with 1.9% in the top ten. The starting material was CD4+ or CD8+ T cells sorted from blood, obtained in a trial of the OX40 agonist ivuxolimab. The sequence was obtained from an adult with an advanced solid tumor such as melanoma, head and neck, liver or kidney cancer.

The CDR3 reads CASSSTGRGIGMNTEAFF. The DNA for the CDR3 is TGTGCCAGCAGCTCCACCGGCAGAGGGATAGGGATGAACACTGAAGCTTTCTTT. The chain links TRBV11-2 to TRBJ1-1, with unresolved D. V dropped 4 bases and J dropped 0 bases, with 21 bases sitting between them. The CDR3 runs to 18 residues. The germline V gene has CDR1 SGHAT and CDR2 FQNNGV. Full variable domain (remainder filled in from reference TRBV11-2 and TRBJ1-1): EAGVAQSPRYKIIEKRQSVAFWCNPISGHATLYWYQQILGQGPKLLIQFQNNGVVDDSQLPKDRFSAERLKGVDSTLKIQPAKLEDSAVYLCASSSTGRGIGMNTEAFFGQGTRLTVV.